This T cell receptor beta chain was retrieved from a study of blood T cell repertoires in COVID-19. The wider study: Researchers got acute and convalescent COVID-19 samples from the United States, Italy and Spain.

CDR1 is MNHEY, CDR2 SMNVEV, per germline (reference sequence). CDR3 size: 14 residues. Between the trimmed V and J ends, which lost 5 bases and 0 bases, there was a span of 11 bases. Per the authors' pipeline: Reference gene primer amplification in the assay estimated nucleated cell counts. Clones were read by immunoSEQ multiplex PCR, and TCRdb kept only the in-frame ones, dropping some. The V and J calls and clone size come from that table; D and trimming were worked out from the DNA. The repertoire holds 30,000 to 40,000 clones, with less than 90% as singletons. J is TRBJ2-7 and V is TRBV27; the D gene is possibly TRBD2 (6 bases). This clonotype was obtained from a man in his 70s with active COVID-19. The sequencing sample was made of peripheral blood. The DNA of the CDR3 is TGTGCCAGCAGTCCCTCGGGAGCCTCCTACGAGCAGTACTTC. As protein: CASSPSGASYEQYF.